What follows are 21 T cell receptor beta chains derived from one specimen sequenced in a study of T cells in Graves' hyperthyroidism and ophthalmopathy. Researchers amplified the TCR beta CDR3 regions from RNA transcripts. Carried out on the TCR CDR3, a first-round RT-PCR used the HTBI primer set. TCRdb independently ran MiXCR on the multiplex PCR reads; one entry per CDR3 protein. Of 400,000 to 600,000 distinct CDR3 sequences in the sample, roughly 16% were seen once. The sample consisted of blood. Receptors were obtained from a woman aged 25 to 39 with Graves' ophthalmopathy.

This clonotype was recorded at least ten times. The CDR3 spells CASSFQGNTEAFF. CDR3 sequence (DNA): TGCGCCAGCAGCTTCCAAGGGAACACTGAAGCTTTCTTT. This sequence joins TRBV5-1 and TRBJ1-1, with D hard to call. CDR3 size: 13 residues. The V gene lost 2 bases and the J gene lost 1 base, with 6 bases spanning the gap. Germline values: CDR1 SGHRS, CDR2 YFSETQ.

This clonotype has at least ten counts. J is TRBJ2-7 and V is TRBV27; TRBD2 matches at 8 bases. The CDR3 runs 16 residues. V was pared by 4 bases and J by 0 bases, with 8 bases of the junction left unmatched. Germline lookup yields CDR1 MNHEY and CDR2 SMNVEV (reference sequence). The CDR3 protein is CASSSTRREASYEQYF. The CDR3 DNA reads as TGTGCCAGCAGTTCTACTAGGCGGGAGGCCTCCTACGAGCAGTACTTC.

Details on this clonotype: This may stem from a read error, because a much larger clone lies one nucleotide away. The chain's CDR3 is CVSNPHSGRDEQFF. The CDR3 DNA follows: TGTGTCAGCAACCCGCATAGCGGGAGAGATGAGCAGTTCTTC. The rearrangement links TRBV11-1 to TRBJ2-1; the match to TRBD2 covers 9 bases. CDR3 length: 14 residues. Per germline, CDR1 SGHAT and CDR2 FQDESV (reference sequence).

This clonotype was counted at least ten times. This sequence joins TRBV28 and TRBJ2-5; the D is unclear. V lost 10 bases and J 5 bases, leaving 8 bases between the germline ends. The V gene's germline CDR1 is MDHEN and CDR2 SYDVKM. CDR3 size: 10 residues. CDR3 amino acids: CANPGETQYF. CDR3 nucleotide sequence: TGTGCCAACCCCGGGGAGACCCAGTACTTC.

The table lists this clonotype with many counts. V usage is TRBV5-1 and J usage is TRBJ2-1, with D unresolved. V shed 0 bases and J shed 9 bases, with 13 bases lying between them. Germline CDR1 is SGHRS and CDR2 is YFSETQ. The CDR3 is 14 amino acids. CDR3 nucleotides: TGCGCCAGCAGCTTGGATGCAGAGGTGGGTGAGCAGTTCTTC. Its translation is CASSLDAEVGEQFF. The variable domain in full, completed from reference TRBV5-1 and TRBJ2-1, reads KAGVTQTPRYLIKTRGQQVTLSCSPISGHRSVSWYQQTPGQGLQFLFEYFSETQRNKGNFPGRFSGRQFSNSRSEMNVSTLELGDSALYLCASSLDAEVGEQFFGPGTRLTVL.

In this sample, this clonotype turned up many times. The DNA for the CDR3 is TGTGCCAGCAGCTTATTGGAACCGAATTCACCCCTCCACTTT. Translation gives CASSLLEPNSPLHF. The chain joins TRBV7-2 to TRBJ1-6; D is unresolved. The V gene lost 2 bases and the J gene lost 7 bases, with 9 bases spanning the gap. Per germline, CDR1 SGHTA and CDR2 FQGNSA. CDR3 length equals 14 residues.

CDR3 DNA: TGTGCCAGCAGCTTAGCGCCGACGAGAAGTGAGCAGTACTTC. It is translated as CASSLAPTRSEQYF. The V gene is TRBV7-2, the J gene TRBJ2-7; D not certain. Trimming removed 0 bases from V and 7 bases from J, with 13 bases in between. The CDR3 runs 14 residues. The germline CDR1 and CDR2 sequences are SGHTA and FQGNSA.

The table lists this clonotype with many counts. The chain joins TRBV7-2 to TRBJ1-2; D gene uncertain. Per germline, CDR1 SGHTA and CDR2 FQGNSA. Trimming pared 1 base from V and 0 bases from J, leaving 6 bases between. There are 14 residues in the CDR3. CDR3 bases: TGTGCCAGCAGCTTAGGATGGGCTAACTATGGCTACACCTTC. The encoded protein is CASSLGWANYGYTF.

The CDR3 bases are TGTGCCAGCAGTTACTCGATTCCCGCCGGGGGAAACACCATATATTTT. This sequence encodes CASSYSIPAGGNTIYF. This rearrangement joins TRBV6-2 or TRBV6-3 to TRBJ1-3; D unresolved. Between the trimmed V and J ends, which lost 0 bases and 4 bases, there was a span of 13 bases. The CDR3 spans 16 residues. In germline, CDR1 is MNHEY, CDR2 SVGEGT.

This clonotype has just a few counts. This sequence joins TRBV5-1 and TRBJ1-4; D possibly corresponds to TRBD1 (6 bases). The ends were cut back, 2 bases at V and 8 bases at J, with 16 bases in the middle. CDR3 length equals 15 residues. Per the germline V gene, CDR1 is SGHRS and CDR2 is YFSETQ. The CDR3 spells CASSFRGEGGEKLFF. The CDR3 DNA reads TGCGCCAGCAGCTTCAGGGGAGAGGGCGGGGAAAAACTGTTTTTT. The full variable domain, its missing parts supplied by reference TRBV5-1 and TRBJ1-4, is KAGVTQTPRYLIKTRGQQVTLSCSPISGHRSVSWYQQTPGQGLQFLFEYFSETQRNKGNFPGRFSGRQFSNSRSEMNVSTLELGDSALYLCASSFRGEGGEKLFFGSGTQLSVL.

This clonotype was recorded at least ten times. The chain employs TRBV5-1 and TRBJ1-2; no firm D call. V lost 0 bases and J 0 bases, leaving 12 bases between the germline ends. Germline loops: CDR1 SGHRS, CDR2 YFSETQ. The CDR3 spans 16 residues. CDR3 DNA sequence: TGCGCCAGCAGCTTGGCCATTGTCGGAGCTAACTATGGCTACACCTTC. It is translated as CASSLAIVGANYGYTF.

This clonotype was seen repeatedly, ten times or more. The chain uses TRBV10-3 and TRBJ2-3; D unresolved. The CDR3 contains 11 residues. Germline CDR1 ENHRY, CDR2 SYGVKD. V lost 2 bases and J lost 5, with 2 bases in between. Here the CDR3 DNA reads TGTGCCATCAGTGAGATAGATACGCAGTATTTT. It yields the protein CAISEIDTQYF.

This clonotype has at least ten counts. The rearrangement joins TRBV5-1 to TRBJ2-1, with D possibly matching TRBD2 (5 bases). The germline gives CDR1 SGHRS, CDR2 YFSETQ. Trimming cost V 0 bases and J 5 bases, with 12 bases left between them. This CDR3 contains 15 residues. CDR3 DNA sequence: TGCGCCAGCAGCTTGGAGGTAGCGATCAACAATGAGCAGTTCTTC. Amino acid sequence: CASSLEVAINNEQFF.

This clonotype was detected ten times or more. The chain's CDR3 is CASSRRDSPYNEQFF. As DNA, the CDR3 is TGTGCCAGCAGCCGCCGGGACTCCCCTTACAATGAGCAGTTCTTC. V and J are TRBV2 and TRBJ2-1; TRBD2 is a possible D gene (6 bases). CDR3 size: 15 residues. The V end was cut by 6 bases, the J end by 4 bases, with 16 bases between. Looked up from germline, CDR1 is SNHLY and CDR2 is FYNNEI.

This clonotype has just a few counts. The V call is TRBV4-3, the J call TRBJ2-7; 7 bases line up with TRBD2. Trimming at V came to 3 bases and at J to 3 bases, leaving 11 bases not matched to a gene. Germline V gene lookup returns CDR1 LGHNA and CDR2 YSLEER. The CDR3 has 16 residues. The CDR3 coding sequence is TGCGCCAGCAGCCACACCCTCGGGGAGGGGAGCTACGAGCAGTACTTC. It yields the protein CASSHTLGEGSYEQYF.

This clonotype was recorded many times. The CDR3 DNA is TGTGCCAGCAAGGACAGGGCGAACACTGAAGCTTTCTTT. Its protein product is CASKDRANTEAFF. This rearrangement joins TRBV27 to TRBJ1-1; 8 bases align to TRBD1. This CDR3 has 13 amino acids. The V gene's germline CDR1 is MNHEY and CDR2 SMNVEV (reference sequence). Trimming took 7 bases from V and 1 from J; bases not matched to a gene: 2.

The J gene is TRBJ1-5, the V gene TRBV28; perhaps TRBD1 as D (5 bases). V lost 4 bases and J 6 bases, leaving 25 bases between the germline ends. This CDR3 spans 18 amino acids. Germline V CDR1 and CDR2: MDHEN, SYDVKM. CDR3 DNA sequence: TGTGCCAGCAGTTCCCCCCCAGGCCTTGGGACGCTGAGTCAGCCCCAGCATTTT. The encoded protein is CASSSPPGLGTLSQPQHF.

This clonotype has ten or more counts. This rearrangement joins TRBV11-2 to TRBJ1-5, with 8 positions matching TRBD1. J lost 2 bases, V lost 4 bases, and 10 bases had no gene match. The CDR3 length is 17 residues. Germline V gene data show CDR1 as SGHAT and CDR2 as FQNNGV. The DNA for the CDR3 is TGTGCCAGCAGCTGGGGATCAGGGGGCAAGGGCAATCAGCCCCAGCATTTT. It yields the protein CASSWGSGGKGNQPQHF.

J is TRBJ2-7 and V is TRBV7-9; no firm D call. Between the trimmed V and J ends, which lost 1 base and 6 bases, there was a span of 7 bases. Germline CDR1 is SEHNR and CDR2 is FQNEAQ (reference sequence). This CDR3 has 12 amino acids. The CDR3 DNA is TGTGCCAGCAGCTTAGATTTGCTCGAGCAGTACTTC. Translation: CASSLDLLEQYF.

The rearrangement links TRBV3-1 to TRBJ2-7; D is ambiguous. The CDR3 totals 14 residues. The germline V gene encodes CDR1 LGHDT and CDR2 YNNKEL (reference sequence). Trimming took 0 bases from V and 4 from J, leaving 10 bases between them. CDR3 bases: TGTGCCAGCAGCCAAGACAGGATCTTATACGAGCAGTACTTC. Its translation: CASSQDRILYEQYF.

This clonotype has a single count. V and J are TRBV25-1 and TRBJ2-2; 10 bases agree with TRBD2. Germline-derived CDR1 and CDR2 are MGHDK and SYGVNS. Trimming cost V 0 bases and J 5 bases; bases outside gene matches: 6. The length of the CDR3 is 17 residues. CDR3 DNA sequence: TGTGCCAGCAGTGAATATCCTAGCGGGAGCCATACCGGGGAGCTGTTTTTT. It yields the protein CASSEYPSGSHTGELFF.